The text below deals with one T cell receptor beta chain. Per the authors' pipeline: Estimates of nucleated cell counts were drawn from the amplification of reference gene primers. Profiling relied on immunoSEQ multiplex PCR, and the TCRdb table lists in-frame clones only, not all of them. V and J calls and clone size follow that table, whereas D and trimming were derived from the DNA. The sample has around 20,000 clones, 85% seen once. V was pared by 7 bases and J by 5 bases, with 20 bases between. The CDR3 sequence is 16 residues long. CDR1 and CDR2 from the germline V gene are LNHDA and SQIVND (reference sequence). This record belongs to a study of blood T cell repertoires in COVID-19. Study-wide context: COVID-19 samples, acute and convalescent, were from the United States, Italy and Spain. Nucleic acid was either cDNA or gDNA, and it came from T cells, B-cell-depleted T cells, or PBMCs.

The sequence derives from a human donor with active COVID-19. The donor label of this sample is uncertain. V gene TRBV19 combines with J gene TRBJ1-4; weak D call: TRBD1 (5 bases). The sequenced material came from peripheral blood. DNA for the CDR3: TGTGCCAGTACCTATGGGACGGGGAGGGGCAATGAAAAACTGTTTTTT. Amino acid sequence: CASTYGTGRGNEKLFF.